The entry that follows covers one T cell receptor (beta chain) sequence. Its antigen has not been determined. No base quality values were provided; no much bigger clone lies one nucleotide off. From cysteine to phenylalanine, the CDR3 is 11 amino acids long. Kept here is only the CDR3 DNA, which spans 33 bases and is read in frame from base 1. For CDR1 and CDR2, the germline V gene lists MDHEN and SYDVKM. The Qiagen DNeasy kit was used to extract genomic DNA both from unsorted PBMCs and from the negatively selected CD4+ and CD8+ fractions. TCR beta CDR3 regions were subjected to amplification by immunoSEQ multiplex PCR with primers that anneal to V and J segments. A synthetic immune receptor repertoire was used to minimize amplification bias, and remaining bias was computationally removed after sequencing. As for the original processing: Custom Python scripts were used to quantify repertoire diversity as the Shannon entropy index. The unsorted, CD4+ and CD8+ repertoires were each analyzed separately, with the exception of combined analyses, where CD4+ and CD8+ sequences were merged in silico. Clonal expansion was defined as at least a 2-fold frequency increase after treatment relative to C1D1, with a pseudocount of 0.5 for undetected baseline clones. Singleton clones were defined as clones with 0 or 1 copy at C1D1, and non-singleton clones were defined as clones with 2 or more copies. Clones expanded in unsorted samples were labelled as CD4+, CD8+ or unknown by matching protein sequences in sorted samples from the same patient. Diversity changes from C1D1 to C4D1 were tested in paired samples using Wilcoxon tests. Drawn from immuneACCESS, this table holds only the in-frame rearrangements with V and J called that TCRdb kept. Clones are partly lost; checked studies trace under half to an unresolved V gene and leave the rest unexplained. That table is the source of V, J and clone size, and D and trimming were worked out from the DNA. The sample profile shows about 110,000 clones; roughly 87% of them were found once. Approximately 20% of the sample comes from the top ten.

These data are taken from a study of PD-1 blockade in classical Hodgkin lymphoma (dated by TCRdb to about 2020). With regard to the full study: Nivolumab dosing was 3 mg/kg intravenously every 2 weeks, continuing until either disease progression or unacceptable toxicity. A peripheral blood immune signature of response to PD-1 blockade in classical Hodgkin lymphoma was defined using TCR beta sequencing and CyTOF.

Results and caveats for the whole study, not just this receptor: Newly diagnosed patients were reported to have lower baseline TCR diversity than healthy donors, and relapsed/refractory patients were reported to have lower baseline TCR diversity still. The study was restricted to a single clinical trial cohort, and the causes of repertoire differences, possibly disease activity or prior therapy, were left undefined. Trial patients achieving complete response had baseline diversity similar to newly diagnosed patients, whereas partial responders and progressors had significantly lower diversity. By C4D1, a significant rise was seen in CD4+ TCR diversity but not in CD8+ TCR diversity (p=0.0027 vs p=0.16), and the rise was most apparent among complete responders (p=0.02). Patients starting nivolumab less than 1 year after ASCT had lower diversity and were excluded from later analyses to avoid confounding by immune reconstitution.

In light of the paper, this sample's time point label describes: cycle 2 day 1 (C2D1) of nivolumab. Every trial patient had relapsed after autologous stem cell transplantation, and cohorts A, B and C differed in prior brentuximab vedotin exposure. The trial cohort was composed of about 53 patients with relapsed/refractory classical Hodgkin lymphoma, for whom complete response, partial response or progressive disease was recorded as best overall response. Trial patients were treated with single-agent nivolumab in the multi-cohort phase II CheckMate 205 trial. An independent review committee assessed best overall response by applying the 2007 International Working Group response criteria. PBMCs from the trial were collected at three points: immediately before nivolumab initiation (C1D1), and during therapy at cycle 2 day 1 and cycle 4 day 1. Peripheral blood was collected in 8 mL Vacutainer Cell Preparation Tubes, from which PBMCs were isolated by centrifugation and then cryopreserved.

This receptor was obtained from a human donor with classical Hodgkin lymphoma. The chain was built from TRBV28 and TRBJ1-3; no D gene can be assigned with confidence. Sequenced material: peripheral blood mononuclear cells (PBMCs), taken before the second cycle of nivolumab. The CDR3 reads CVIGRRNTIYF. DNA sequence: TGTGTAATAGGGAGAAGAAACACCATATATTTT.